This TCR beta chain was profiled in a study of OX40 agonist ivuxolimab in advanced cancers. Only in-frame clones appear in the TCRdb table, and some are missing; sequencing was by immunoSEQ multiplex PCR. The data hold roughly 30,000 clones, with 74% observed a single time. J was trimmed by 4 bases and V by 4 bases; bases with no gene match: 8. Germline V CDR1 and CDR2: SGHNT, YYREEE (reference sequence). This CDR3 region has 14 residues. Details on this clone: Antigen: not known.

Overall study findings and caveats: CD4+ and CD8+ blood T cells expanded clonally by week 6 at 0.1 to 3.0 mg/kg. Averaged across samples, CD8+ T cells carried more expanded clones than CD4+ did.

This clonotype was obtained from an adult with an advanced solid tumor such as melanoma, head and neck, liver or kidney cancer. V is TRBV5-4 and J is TRBJ2-7, with 7 bases aligning to TRBD1. This sample comprised CD4+ or CD8+ T cells sorted from blood, obtained in a trial of the OX40 agonist ivuxolimab. The CDR3 reads CASSKVGGRYEQYF. In nucleotides, the CDR3 is TGTGCCAGCAGCAAGGTAGGGGGCCGGTACGAGCAGTACTTC.